The 30 T cell receptor beta chains below come from one sample, sequenced in a study of T cell responses to AZD1222 COVID-19 vaccine. Libraries were prepared by immunoSEQ multiplex PCR; TCRdb keeps only in-frame clonotypes and omits some of them. The table lists about 54,000 clones, about 89% of them singletons, with more than 12% in the top ten. The sample was peripheral blood, taken 28 days after the second AZD1222 dose. Receptor source: an adult who received the AZD1222 COVID-19 vaccine.

The chain carries TRBV28 and TRBJ1-2; D is unresolved. Germline V lookup: CDR1 MDHEN, CDR2 SYDVKM. The CDR3 is made up of 15 amino acids. V was clipped by 5 bases and J by 4 bases, with 17 bases between them. The CDR3 loop reads CASSPSAKTSYGYTF. The CDR3, as DNA: TGTGCCAGCAGTCCCTCGGCGAAGACGAGCTATGGCTACACCTTC.

The chain recombines TRBV5-4 with TRBJ1-1; 7 positions agree with TRBD1. The CDR3 has 15 amino acids. V lost 6 bases, J lost 4 bases, and 12 bases stayed unmatched. Per germline, CDR1 SGHNT and CDR2 YYREEE (reference sequence). The CDR3 sequence is CASTGDSGGFTEAFF. CDR3 DNA sequence: TGTGCCAGCACCGGGGACAGCGGAGGGTTCACTGAAGCTTTCTTT.

The chain is built from TRBV15 and TRBJ2-1; TRBD2 matches at 9 bases. The germline CDR1 and CDR2 sequences are LNHNV and YYDKDF (reference sequence). With V trimmed by 3 bases and J by 7 bases, 4 bases remained unmatched. CDR3 length equals 14 residues. CDR3 sequence: CATSRGAGGNEQFF. CDR3 bases: TGTGCCACCAGCAGGGGAGCGGGAGGAAATGAGCAGTTCTTC.

The chain is built from TRBV12-3 or TRBV12-4 and TRBJ1-1; D remains unclear. The CDR3 extends over 12 amino acids. The ends were cut back, 3 bases at V and 9 bases at J, with 11 bases in the middle. The DNA for the CDR3 is TGTGCCAGCAGTTTCAGAGGGTCTCAAGCTTTCTTT. Amino acids: CASSFRGSQAFF.

V is TRBV4-1 and J is TRBJ2-7; 7 nucleotides agree with TRBD1. V dropped 0 bases and J dropped 4; count of bases not matched to a gene: 9. The CDR3 extends over 16 amino acids. Germline V CDR1 and CDR2: MGHRA, YSYEKL. The CDR3 sequence: CASSQDQETGSYEQYF. Here the CDR3 DNA reads TGCGCCAGCAGCCAAGATCAGGAGACAGGGTCTTACGAGCAGTACTTC.

The genes are TRBV19 and TRBJ1-2; TRBD1 might be the D (6 bases). CDR3 length: 12 residues. Trimming left V 5 bases short and J 7 bases short, with 11 bases between. The germline V gene encodes CDR1 LNHDA and CDR2 SQIVND (reference sequence). The CDR3 loop reads CASSSVDSGYTF. In DNA form, the CDR3 reads TGTGCCAGTAGTTCCGTGGACAGTGGCTACACCTTC.

V is TRBV15 and J is TRBJ1-2; no firm D call. The germline V gene has CDR1 LNHNV and CDR2 YYDKDF (reference sequence). Trimming shortened V by 0 bases and J by 0 bases, and 11 bases separated the two germline ends. The CDR3 consists of 16 residues. As DNA, the CDR3 is TGTGCCACCAGCAGAGATCGGAACATCGCTAACTATGGCTACACCTTC. Its protein is CATSRDRNIANYGYTF. Looking up the rest from reference TRBV15 and TRBJ1-2 gives the full variable domain: DAMVIQNPRYQVTQFGKPVTLSCSQTLNHNVMYWYQQKSSQAPKLLFHYYDKDFNNEADTPDNFQSRRPNTSFCFLDIRSPGLGDTAMYLCATSRDRNIANYGYTFGSGTRLTVV.

The chain joins TRBV6-5 to TRBJ2-3; maybe TRBD2 (6 bases). Germline V lookup: CDR1 MNHEY, CDR2 SVGAGI. V lost 11 bases and J lost 2, with 17 bases in between. The CDR3 extends over 14 amino acids. The CDR3 DNA sequence: TGTGCCGCGTGGCGAGCGGGTGCCACAGATACGCAGTATTTT. As protein: CAAWRAGATDTQYF.

The genes are TRBV6-4 and TRBJ2-1; the D gene is possibly TRBD2 (6 bases). V was clipped by 3 bases and J by 4 bases, with 13 bases between them. Per the germline V gene, CDR1 is MRHNA and CDR2 is SNTAGT. The CDR3 spans 15 residues. DNA for the CDR3: TGTGCCAGCAGTGAAATGGGTAGCGGATACAATGAGCAGTTCTTC. This encodes CASSEMGSGYNEQFF.

The chain combines TRBV11-3 with TRBJ2-5; TRBD2 matches 13 bases. The CDR3 runs 17 residues. Germline V lookup: CDR1 SGHNT, CDR2 YENEEA. V lost 1 base and J lost 4; bases outside the gene matches: 6. The DNA of the CDR3 is TGTGCCAGCAGCTTAGGCAGGACTAGCGGGAGTGCAGAGACCCAGTACTTC. Protein: CASSLGRTSGSAETQYF.

The rearrangement uses TRBV5-4 and TRBJ2-7, with TRBD1 identical over 8 bases. There are 13 residues in the CDR3. V lost 5 bases to trimming and J lost 4 bases; unmatched junction nucleotides: 5. CDR1 is SGHNT and CDR2 is YYREEE in the germline V gene (reference sequence). The CDR3 spells CASSHRGSYEQYF. The DNA of the CDR3 is TGTGCCAGCAGTCACAGGGGGTCGTACGAGCAGTACTTC.

The gene calls are TRBV6-5 and TRBJ1-3; D perhaps matches TRBD1 (5 bases). V gave up 6 bases and J gave up 5 bases, with 11 bases separating them. The CDR3 has 13 residues. CDR1 and CDR2 from the germline V gene are MNHEY and SVGAGI. The CDR3 sequence is CASSRDGRNTIYF. As DNA, the CDR3 is TGTGCCAGCAGCCGGGACGGAAGAAACACCATATATTTT.

CDR3 bases: TGTGCCAGCGGCGGAGGGGGGGATGGAGATACGCAGTATTTT. Protein: CASGGGGDGDTQYF. V and J are TRBV9 and TRBJ2-3; D possibly corresponds to TRBD2 (7 bases). CDR3 length: 14 residues. V lost 7 bases and J lost 5, with 17 bases in between. Germline V gives CDR1 SGDLS, CDR2 YYNGEE.

V is TRBV18 and J is TRBJ2-3; TRBD2 is a possible D gene (5 bases). V lost 3 bases, J lost 2 bases, and 9 bases lay in between. The CDR3 length is 14 residues. The germline gives CDR1 KGHSH, CDR2 LQKENI. CDR3 amino acids: CASSPNGVTDTQYF. The CDR3 region has the DNA TGTGCCAGCTCACCGAACGGGGTCACAGATACGCAGTATTTT.

This clone was observed a few times. The J gene is TRBJ1-2, the V gene TRBV29-1; D is unresolved. V lost 3 bases to trimming and J lost 0 bases, with 5 bases between them. The length of the CDR3 is 12 residues. CDR1 and CDR2 (germline): SQVTM, ANQGSEA. The CDR3 loop reads CSVDAANYGYTF. For the CDR3, the DNA is TGCAGCGTTGACGCTGCTAACTATGGCTACACCTTC.

The chain couples TRBV27 to TRBJ2-7; 7 nucleotides line up with TRBD2. Germline CDR1 and CDR2: MNHEY and SMNVEV (reference sequence). The V segment lost 6 bases and the J segment 0 bases; nucleotides outside the gene matches: 2. This CDR3 contains 13 residues. The CDR3 nucleotides read TGTGCCAGCAGCAGCGGGGACTCCTACGAGCAGTACTTC. Protein product: CASSSGDSYEQYF.

The chain joins TRBV29-1 to TRBJ2-5, with D possibly called TRBD1 or TRBD2 (5 bases each). Trimming shortened V by 6 bases and J by 4 bases, and 18 bases separated the two germline ends. The CDR3 covers 14 residues. From germline, CDR1 is SQVTM and CDR2 ANQGSEA. The CDR3 coding sequence is TGCAGCGTGGGGGAGCCGGCGTATCCAGAGACCCAGTACTTC. It is translated as CSVGEPAYPETQYF.

This clone appeared once. Relative to the germline gene, one junction end is altered; a read error may explain this. V gene TRBV11-2 combines with J gene TRBJ2-7; 12 nucleotides match TRBD1. The germline CDR1 and CDR2 sequences are SGHAT and FQNNGV. The CDR3 has 15 amino acids. In DNA, the CDR3 is TGTGCCAGCAGCCTAGAGGGACAGGGGGCTAACGAGCAGTACTTC. This sequence encodes CASSLEGQGANEQYF.

The chain is built from TRBV27 and TRBJ1-1; D might be TRBD1 (5 bases). Between the trimmed V and J ends, which lost 6 bases and 3 bases, there was a span of 14 bases. Germline assignment: CDR1 MNHEY and CDR2 SMNVEV (reference sequence). The CDR3 is 14 amino acids. The CDR3 DNA follows: TGTGCCAGCAGACCGACGAGGGGATACACTGAAGCTTTCTTT. It translates to CASRPTRGYTEAFF.

This clone was picked up one time. The chain links TRBV19 to TRBJ2-5; 12 bases match TRBD1. The CDR3 totals 17 residues. V shed 0 bases and J 5 bases; nucleotides not matched to a gene: 7. Germline-derived CDR1 and CDR2 are LNHDA and SQIVND (reference sequence). The CDR3 protein is CASSIEGQGALSETQYF. The DNA for the CDR3 is TGTGCCAGTAGTATAGAGGGACAGGGGGCGCTTAGTGAGACCCAGTACTTC.

This clone was observed a few times. The chain is built from TRBV5-4 and TRBJ2-1; a possible D gene is TRBD2 (5 bases). CDR3 size: 15 residues. CDR1 SGHNT and CDR2 YYREEE come from the germline V gene (reference sequence). Trimming pared 0 bases from V and 4 bases from J, leaving 11 bases between. The CDR3 DNA sequence: TGTGCCAGCAGCTTGGTCGGGGTCGTTTACAATGAGCAGTTCTTC. Protein sequence: CASSLVGVVYNEQFF.

The V call is TRBV21-1, the J call TRBJ1-2; the DNA was not compared with TRBD1, the D call given in the table. TRBV21-1 is a documented pseudogene. The CDR3 totals 17 residues. The CDR3 here is CASSAPGQGNKNYGYTF. DNA for the CDR3: TGTGCCAGCAGCGCCCCGGGACAGGGGAACAAGAACTATGGCTACACCTTC.

The chain joins TRBV6-5 to TRBJ2-7; TRBD2 might be the D (5 bases). Germline V CDR1 and CDR2: MNHEY, SVGAGI. The CDR3 covers 15 residues. Between the trimmed V and J ends, which lost 4 bases and 3 bases, there was a span of 16 bases. DNA of the CDR3: TGTGCCAGCAGTTTAAGACCCGGAGGTAACTACGAGCAGTACTTC. This gives the protein CASSLRPGGNYEQYF.

This clone was observed once. V and J are TRBV4-1 and TRBJ2-1; 13 bases align to TRBD2. Trimming removed 2 bases from V and 4 bases from J; junction bases left unmatched: 8. CDR1 and CDR2 from the germline V gene are MGHRA and YSYEKL. The length of the CDR3 is 18 residues. The CDR3 protein is CASSQLGLAGSWYNEQFF. CDR3 nucleotides: TGCGCCAGCAGCCAATTGGGACTAGCGGGGAGTTGGTACAATGAGCAGTTCTTC.

This chain connects TRBV9 to TRBJ2-1; TRBD2 aligns across 12 bases. Germline values: CDR1 SGDLS, CDR2 YYNGEE. This CDR3 contains 16 residues. The ends lost 0 bases at V and 4 bases at J; junction bases unmatched: 2. The CDR3 reads CASSVASGRGYNEQFF. The CDR3 nucleotides read TGTGCCAGCAGCGTAGCTAGCGGGAGGGGATACAATGAGCAGTTCTTC.

The gene calls are TRBV15 and TRBJ2-1; 9 bases align to TRBD2. V was pared by 3 bases and J by 8 bases, with 8 bases of the junction left unmatched. Per the germline V gene, CDR1 is LNHNV and CDR2 is YYDKDF (reference sequence). The CDR3 runs 15 residues. The DNA for the CDR3 is TGTGCCACCAGCAGCGAAAAGGGACTAGCTTATGAGCAGTTCTTC. Translation: CATSSEKGLAYEQFF.

This clone was picked up one time. The chain has TRBV12-2 and TRBJ2-1; TRBD1 is the table's D call and was not checked against the DNA. TRBV12-2 counts as a pseudogene. The CDR3 runs 18 residues. DNA of the CDR3: TGTGCAAGTCGCTTAGAGGGGGAAGGGTTGTTTCCCCACAATGAGCAGTTCTTC. Protein sequence: CASRLEGEGLFPHNEQFF.

The chain is built from TRBV19 and TRBJ2-1; possible D gene TRBD2, 5 bases. The CDR3 spans 14 residues. Trimming shortened V by 3 bases and J by 2 bases, and 8 bases separated the two germline ends. The V gene's germline CDR1 is LNHDA and CDR2 SQIVND (reference sequence). The CDR3 spells CASSIRLPYNEQFF. The DNA for the CDR3 is TGTGCCAGTAGTATCAGACTACCCTACAATGAGCAGTTCTTC.

This chain joins TRBV2 and TRBJ1-1; the match to TRBD1 covers 8 bases. In germline, CDR1 is SNHLY, CDR2 FYNNEI. The CDR3 sequence is 18 residues long. Germline trimming cut 3 bases from V and 0 bases from J; bases unmatched to any gene: 12. The CDR3 DNA follows: TGTGCCAGCAGTGACGCAGGGGGCAGGTCATCCATGAACACTGAAGCTTTCTTT. Translation: CASSDAGGRSSMNTEAFF.

This sequence joins TRBV20-1 and TRBJ2-1; TRBD1 might be the D (5 bases). Between the trimmed V and J ends, which lost 3 bases and 12 bases, there was a span of 12 bases. This CDR3 comprises 11 residues. Germline CDR1 is DFQATT and CDR2 is SNEGSKA (reference sequence). CDR3 amino acids: CSARGPIGQFF. CDR3 DNA: TGCAGTGCTAGGGGGCCAATTGGGCAGTTCTTC.